This T cell receptor (beta chain) was documented in a study of cytomegalovirus exposure and HLA in healthy donors. Study information: A previous analysis identified 95 million to 140 million unique TCR beta sequences derived from around 200 million T cells. Points from the study as a whole: Most of the TCR beta V segments (in an earlier analysis) were productive either about 90% or about 30% of the time. Rates of TCR association differed by HLA locus in a later analysis, with DRB1 highest and HLA-C lowest. Many donors carried some public TCRs, although rarity characterized most TCR sequences.

The PCR ran on 60 Vbeta and 13 Jbeta primers. Using immunoSEQ multiplex PCR, the repertoire was profiled, and TCRdb retains in-frame clones only, with some absent. The sample contains 150,000 to 200,000 clones, 65% to 70% of which appear only once. This clone was detected a few times. What it binds is not known. The CDR3 is 18 residues long. V lost 0 bases to trimming and J lost 4 bases; unmatched junction nucleotides: 14. CDR1 is SGHTA and CDR2 is FQGTGA in the germline V gene. The chain joins TRBV7-3 to TRBJ1-1, with 7 bases fitting TRBD1. Sequencing was carried out using PBMCs. The TCR was taken from a man aged 30 to 39 in good health and CMV-seropositive. This CDR3 is CASSLTPSQGDLSTEAFF. The DNA of the CDR3 is TGTGCCAGCAGCTTAACCCCTTCGCAGGGGGATTTGAGCACTGAAGCTTTCTTT.